In this sample, the clone carrying this TCR beta chain turned up a few times. These data belong to a study of blood T cell repertoires in COVID-19. Across the whole study: The United States, Italy and Spain were the sources of the acute and convalescent COVID-19 samples.

TCRdb's table, derived via immunoSEQ multiplex PCR, lists solely in-frame clones and lacks some. Of 200,000 to 250,000 clones in the sample, about 83% were seen once. Germline CDR1 reads KGHSH; CDR2 reads LQKENI. V lost 4 bases, J lost 3 bases, and 15 bases lay in between. The length of the CDR3 is 15 residues. Specimen: PBMCs or T cells enriched from blood (not recorded which). The TCR sequence derives from a woman in her thirties or forties who had recovered from COVID-19. The chain has TRBV18 and TRBJ1-1, with D tentatively TRBD1 (6 bases). CDR3 in DNA: TGTGCCAGCTCACGTGACAGGTTTAGCCACACTGAAGCTTTCTTT. The encoded protein is CASSRDRFSHTEAFF.